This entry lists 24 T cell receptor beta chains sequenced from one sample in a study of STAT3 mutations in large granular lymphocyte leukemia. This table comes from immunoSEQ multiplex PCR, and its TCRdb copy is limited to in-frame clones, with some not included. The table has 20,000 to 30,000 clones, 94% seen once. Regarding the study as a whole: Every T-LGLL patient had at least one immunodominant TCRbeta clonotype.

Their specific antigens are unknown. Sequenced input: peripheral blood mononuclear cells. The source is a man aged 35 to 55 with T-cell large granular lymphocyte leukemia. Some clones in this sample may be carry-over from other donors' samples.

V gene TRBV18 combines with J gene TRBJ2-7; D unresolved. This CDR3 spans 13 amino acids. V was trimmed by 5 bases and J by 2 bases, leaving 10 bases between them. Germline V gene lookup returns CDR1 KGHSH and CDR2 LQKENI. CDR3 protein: CASSGRITYEQYF. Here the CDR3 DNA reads TGTGCCAGCTCAGGACGGATTACCTACGAGCAGTACTTC. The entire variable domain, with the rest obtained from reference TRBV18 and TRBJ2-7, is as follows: NAGVMQNPRHLVRRRGQEARLRCSPMKGHSHVYWYRQLPEEGLKFMVYLQKENIIDESGMPKERFSAEFPKEGPSILRIQQVVRGDSAAYFCASSGRITYEQYFGPGTRLTVT.

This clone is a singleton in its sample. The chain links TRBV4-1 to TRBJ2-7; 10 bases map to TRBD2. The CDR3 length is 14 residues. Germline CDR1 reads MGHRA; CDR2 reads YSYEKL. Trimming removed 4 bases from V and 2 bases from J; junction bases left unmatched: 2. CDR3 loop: CASSLSGGTYEQYF. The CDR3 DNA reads TGCGCCAGCAGCCTTAGCGGGGGGACCTACGAGCAGTACTTC.

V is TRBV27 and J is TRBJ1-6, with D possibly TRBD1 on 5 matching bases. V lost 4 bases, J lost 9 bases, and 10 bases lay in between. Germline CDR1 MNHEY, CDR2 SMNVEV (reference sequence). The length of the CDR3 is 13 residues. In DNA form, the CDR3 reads TGTGCCAGCAGTTCCAGGGAAGGTTCACCCCTCCACTTT. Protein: CASSSREGSPLHF.

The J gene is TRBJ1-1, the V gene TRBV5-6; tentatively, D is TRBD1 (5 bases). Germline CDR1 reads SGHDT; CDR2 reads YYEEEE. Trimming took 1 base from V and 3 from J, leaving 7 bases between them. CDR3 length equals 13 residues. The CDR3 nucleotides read TGTGCCAGCAGCTTGCAGGGAGACACTGAAGCTTTCTTT. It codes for CASSLQGDTEAFF. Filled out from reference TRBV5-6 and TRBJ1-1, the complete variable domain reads DAGVTQSPTHLIKTRGQQVTLRCSPKSGHDTVSWYQQALGQGPQFIFQYYEEEERQRGNFPDRFSGHQFPNYSSELNVNALLLGDSALYLCASSLQGDTEAFFGQGTRLTVV.

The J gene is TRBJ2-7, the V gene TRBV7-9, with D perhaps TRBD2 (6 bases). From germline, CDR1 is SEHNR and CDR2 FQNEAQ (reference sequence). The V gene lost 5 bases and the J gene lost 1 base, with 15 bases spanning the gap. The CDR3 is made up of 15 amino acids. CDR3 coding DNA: TGTGCCAGCAGCGCAGGGACTGTGAATTCCTACGAGCAGTACTTC. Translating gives CASSAGTVNSYEQYF.

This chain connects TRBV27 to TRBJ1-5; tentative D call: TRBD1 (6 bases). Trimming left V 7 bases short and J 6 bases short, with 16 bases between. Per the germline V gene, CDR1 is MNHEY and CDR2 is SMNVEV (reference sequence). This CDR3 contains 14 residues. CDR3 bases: TGTGCCAGCACCTCAGGGATAGGGGGTCAGCCCCAGCATTTT. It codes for CASTSGIGGQPQHF.

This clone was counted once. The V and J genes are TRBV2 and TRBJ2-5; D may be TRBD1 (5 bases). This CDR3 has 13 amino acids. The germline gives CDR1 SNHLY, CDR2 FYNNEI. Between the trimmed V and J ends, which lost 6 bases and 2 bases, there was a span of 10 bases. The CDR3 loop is CASSIRVQETQYF. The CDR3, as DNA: TGTGCCAGCAGCATCAGGGTGCAAGAGACCCAGTACTTC.

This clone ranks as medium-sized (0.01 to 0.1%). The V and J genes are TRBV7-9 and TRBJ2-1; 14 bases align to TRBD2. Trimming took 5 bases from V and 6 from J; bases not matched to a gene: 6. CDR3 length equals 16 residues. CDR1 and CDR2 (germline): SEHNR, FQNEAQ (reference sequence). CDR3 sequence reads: CASSPPTSGGANEQFF. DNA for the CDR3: TGTGCCAGCAGCCCTCCGACTAGCGGGGGGGCCAATGAGCAGTTCTTC.

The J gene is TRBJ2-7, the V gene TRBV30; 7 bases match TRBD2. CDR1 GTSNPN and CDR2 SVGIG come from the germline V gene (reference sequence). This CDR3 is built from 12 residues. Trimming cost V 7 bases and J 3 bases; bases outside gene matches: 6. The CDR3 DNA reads TGTGCCTCTTCCCGCGGGGGCTACGAGCAGTACTTC. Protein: CASSRGGYEQYF.

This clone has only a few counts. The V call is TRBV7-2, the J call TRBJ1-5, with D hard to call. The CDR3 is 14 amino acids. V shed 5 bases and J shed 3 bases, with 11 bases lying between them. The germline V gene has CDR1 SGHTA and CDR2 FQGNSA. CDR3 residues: CASSDGLINQPQHF. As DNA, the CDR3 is TGTGCCAGCAGCGATGGACTGATCAATCAGCCCCAGCATTTT.

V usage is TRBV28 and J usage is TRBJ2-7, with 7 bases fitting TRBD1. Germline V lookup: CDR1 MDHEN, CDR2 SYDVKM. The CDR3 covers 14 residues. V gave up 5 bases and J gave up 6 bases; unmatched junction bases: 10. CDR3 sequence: CASSAVDRVGEQYF. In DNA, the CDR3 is TGTGCCAGCAGTGCCGTTGACAGGGTTGGCGAGCAGTACTTC. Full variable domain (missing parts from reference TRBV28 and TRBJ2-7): DVKVTQSSRYLVKRTGEKVFLECVQDMDHENMFWYRQDPGLGLRLIYFSYDVKMKEKGDIPEGYSVSREKKERFSLILESASTNQTSMYLCASSAVDRVGEQYFGPGTRLTVT.

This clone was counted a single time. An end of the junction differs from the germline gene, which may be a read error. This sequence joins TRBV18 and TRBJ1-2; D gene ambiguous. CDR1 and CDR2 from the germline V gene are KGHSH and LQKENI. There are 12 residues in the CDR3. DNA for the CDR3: TGTGCCAGCTCACCGGAGGGTACTGCCCGGGCGTTC. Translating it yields CASSPEGTARAF.

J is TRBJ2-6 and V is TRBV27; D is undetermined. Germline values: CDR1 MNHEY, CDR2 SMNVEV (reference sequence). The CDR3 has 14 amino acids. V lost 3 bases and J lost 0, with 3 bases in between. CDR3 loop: CASSLSSGANVLTF. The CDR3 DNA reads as TGTGCCAGCAGTTTGAGCTCTGGGGCCAACGTCCTGACTTTC.

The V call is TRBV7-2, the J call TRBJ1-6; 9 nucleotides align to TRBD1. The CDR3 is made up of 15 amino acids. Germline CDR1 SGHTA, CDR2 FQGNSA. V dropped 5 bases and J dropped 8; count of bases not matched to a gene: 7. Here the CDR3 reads CASSRGGTGYSPLHF. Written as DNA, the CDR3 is TGTGCCAGCAGCAGAGGCGGGACAGGGTATTCACCCCTCCACTTT.

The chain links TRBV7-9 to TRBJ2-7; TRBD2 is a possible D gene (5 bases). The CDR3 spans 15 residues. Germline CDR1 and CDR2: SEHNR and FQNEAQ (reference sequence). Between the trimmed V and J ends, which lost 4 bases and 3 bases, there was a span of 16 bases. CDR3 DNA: TGTGCCAGCAGCTCTCCGGGGTCTTCAGGCTACGAGCAGTACTTC. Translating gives CASSSPGSSGYEQYF. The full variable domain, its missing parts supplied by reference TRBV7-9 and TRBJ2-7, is DTGVSQNPRHKITKRGQNVTFRCDPISEHNRLYWYRQTLGQGPEFLTYFQNEAQLEKSRLLSDRFSAERPKGSFSTLEIQRTEQGDSAMYLCASSSPGSSGYEQYFGPGTRLTVT.

The CDR3 region has the DNA TGTGCCAGTACCGGCGGACAGGGCGTTAACTATGGCTACACCTTC. Residues: CASTGGQGVNYGYTF. This chain connects TRBV7-9 to TRBJ1-2; 8 bases line up with TRBD1. The CDR3 extends over 15 amino acids. The germline V gene encodes CDR1 SEHNR and CDR2 FQNEAQ (reference sequence). Trimming took 9 bases from V and 1 from J; bases not matched to a gene: 10.

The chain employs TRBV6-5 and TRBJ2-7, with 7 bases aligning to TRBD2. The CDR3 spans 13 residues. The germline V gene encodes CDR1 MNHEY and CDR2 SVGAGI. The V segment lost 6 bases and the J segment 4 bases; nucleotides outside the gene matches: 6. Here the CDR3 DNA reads TGTGCCAGCAGGGGGGGGGAGAGGTACGAGCAGTACTTC. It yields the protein CASRGGERYEQYF.

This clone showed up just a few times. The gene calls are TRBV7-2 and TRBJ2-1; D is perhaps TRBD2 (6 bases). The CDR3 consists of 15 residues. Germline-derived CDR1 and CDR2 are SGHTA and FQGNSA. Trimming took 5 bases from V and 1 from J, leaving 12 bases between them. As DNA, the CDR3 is TGTGCCAGCAGCCCAAGGCGGGGATCCTACAATGAGCAGTTCTTC. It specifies CASSPRRGSYNEQFF. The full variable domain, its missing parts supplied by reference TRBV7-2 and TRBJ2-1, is GAGVSQSPSNKVTEKGKDVELRCDPISGHTALYWYRQSLGQGLEFLIYFQGNSAPDKSGLPSDRFSAERTGGSVSTLTIQRTQQEDSAVYLCASSPRRGSYNEQFFGPGTRLTVL.

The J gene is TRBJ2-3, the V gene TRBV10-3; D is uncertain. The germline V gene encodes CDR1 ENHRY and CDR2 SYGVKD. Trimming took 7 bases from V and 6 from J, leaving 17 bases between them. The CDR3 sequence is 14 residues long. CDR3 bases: TGTGCCATCACCCCAAGCCCCCTCTCCGATACGCAGTATTTT. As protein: CAITPSPLSDTQYF.

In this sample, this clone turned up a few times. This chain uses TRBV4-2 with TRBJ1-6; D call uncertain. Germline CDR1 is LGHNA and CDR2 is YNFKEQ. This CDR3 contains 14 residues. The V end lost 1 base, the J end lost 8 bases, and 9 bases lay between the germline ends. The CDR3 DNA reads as TGTGCCAGCAGCCAAGGGCGAAAGGATTCACCCCTCCACTTT. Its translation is CASSQGRKDSPLHF.

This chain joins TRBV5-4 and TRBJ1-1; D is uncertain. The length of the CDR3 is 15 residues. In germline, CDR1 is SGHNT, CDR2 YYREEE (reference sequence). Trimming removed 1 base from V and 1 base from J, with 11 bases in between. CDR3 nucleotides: TGTGCCAGCAGCTTGAGTATTCGGGGGAACACTGAAGCTTTCTTT. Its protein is CASSLSIRGNTEAFF.

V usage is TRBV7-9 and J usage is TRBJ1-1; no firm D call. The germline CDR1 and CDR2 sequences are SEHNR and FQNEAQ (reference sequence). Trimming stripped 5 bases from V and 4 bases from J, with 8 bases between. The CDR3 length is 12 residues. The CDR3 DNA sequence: TGTGCCAGCAGCCTAGTCTCCACTGAAGCTTTCTTT. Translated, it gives CASSLVSTEAFF.

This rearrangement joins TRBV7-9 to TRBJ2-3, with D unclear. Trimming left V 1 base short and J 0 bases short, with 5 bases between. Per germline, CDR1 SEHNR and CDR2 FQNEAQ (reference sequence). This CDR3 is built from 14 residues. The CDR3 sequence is CASSLVGSTDTQYF. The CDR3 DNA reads TGTGCCAGCAGCTTAGTCGGTAGCACAGATACGCAGTATTTT.

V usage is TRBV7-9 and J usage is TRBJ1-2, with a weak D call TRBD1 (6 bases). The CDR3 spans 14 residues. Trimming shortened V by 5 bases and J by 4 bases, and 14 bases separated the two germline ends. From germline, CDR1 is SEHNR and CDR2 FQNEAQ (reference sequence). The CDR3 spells CASSGRGGSYGYTF. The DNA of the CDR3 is TGTGCCAGCAGCGGTCGAGGGGGTTCCTATGGCTACACCTTC.